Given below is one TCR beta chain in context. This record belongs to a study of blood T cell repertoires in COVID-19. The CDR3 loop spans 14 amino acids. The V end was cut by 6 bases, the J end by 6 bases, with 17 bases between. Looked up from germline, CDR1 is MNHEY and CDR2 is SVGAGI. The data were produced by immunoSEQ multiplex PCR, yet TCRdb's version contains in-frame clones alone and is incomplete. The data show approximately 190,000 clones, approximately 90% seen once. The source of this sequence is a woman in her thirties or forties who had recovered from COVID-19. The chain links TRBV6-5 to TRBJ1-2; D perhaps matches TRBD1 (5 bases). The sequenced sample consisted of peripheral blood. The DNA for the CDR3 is TGTGCCAGCAGGGGAGGAGGGGAGGAGAATGGCTACACCTTC. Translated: CASRGGGEENGYTF.